Presented here are 28 T cell receptor beta chains from one specimen sequenced in a study of blood T cell repertoires in COVID-19. Here immunoSEQ multiplex PCR was the method, and the copy in TCRdb shows in-frame clones only, minus some. This table has tens of thousands of clones, roughly nine tenths appearing once. What was sequenced was peripheral blood. The receptors stem from a man in his forties or fifties with acute or convalescent COVID-19.

This sequence joins TRBV7-9 and TRBJ1-4; no reliable D call. Trimming shortened V by 5 bases and J by 0 bases, and 7 bases separated the two germline ends. This CDR3 comprises 14 residues. In germline, CDR1 is SEHNR, CDR2 FQNEAQ (reference sequence). The CDR3, as DNA: TGTGCCAGCAGCCGGACTGCAACTAATGAAAAACTGTTTTTT. It encodes CASSRTATNEKLFF.

The chain has TRBV9 and TRBJ2-2, with 7 bases identical to TRBD2. Looked up from germline, CDR1 is SGDLS and CDR2 is YYNGEE. V trimming: 1 base; J trimming: 3 bases; junction bases outside the gene matches: 12. This CDR3 comprises 18 residues. The CDR3 region has the DNA TGTGCCAGCAGCGTAAGTCTTCGGTTGCTAGCGGACACCGGGGAGCTGTTTTTT. Residues: CASSVSLRLLADTGELFF.

V usage is TRBV11-2 and J usage is TRBJ2-3; 7 positions agree with TRBD2. This CDR3 is 16 amino acids long. Trimming took 5 bases from V and 5 from J; bases not matched to a gene: 13. Germline assignment: CDR1 SGHAT and CDR2 FQNNGV. Here the CDR3 reads CASSRAPGLAEDTQYF. The CDR3 DNA reads TGTGCCAGCAGCCGAGCCCCAGGGCTAGCGGAAGATACGCAGTATTTT.

This clone was seen only a few times. The chain carries TRBV5-4 and TRBJ2-3; 12 nucleotides match TRBD2. The CDR3 length is 17 residues. The germline V gene has CDR1 SGHNT and CDR2 YYREEE (reference sequence). J lost 1 base, V lost 0 bases, and 3 bases had no gene match. CDR3 sequence (DNA): TGTGCCAGCAGCTTGGGACTAGCGGGGGCGGGCACAGATACGCAGTATTTT. As protein: CASSLGLAGAGTDTQYF.

The chain carries TRBV12-5 and TRBJ2-2; 11 nucleotides match TRBD1. The CDR3 contains 13 residues. Looked up from germline, CDR1 is LGHNT and CDR2 is FRNRAP. Trimming at V came to 7 bases and at J to 6 bases, leaving 1 base not matched to a gene. Here the CDR3 DNA reads TGTGCTAGTGCGGGACAGGGGGCCGGGGAGCTGTTTTTT. Protein: CASAGQGAGELFF.

J is TRBJ2-1 and V is TRBV9; 8 bases line up with TRBD2. Germline CDR1 and CDR2: SGDLS and YYNGEE. The J segment lost 3 bases and the V segment lost 4 bases, leaving 3 bases of the junction unmatched. This CDR3 region has 14 residues. CDR3 nucleotide sequence: TGTGCCAGCAGCACCGGGACTAGCTACAATGAGCAGTTCTTC. It yields the protein CASSTGTSYNEQFF.

V usage is TRBV6-5 and J usage is TRBJ2-7, with 8 bases fitting TRBD1. Losses at the gene ends were 0 bases for V and 12 bases for J; bases not matched to a gene: 7. This CDR3 region has 13 residues. Germline-derived CDR1 and CDR2 are MNHEY and SVGAGI. CDR3 DNA sequence: TGTGCCAGCAGTTACTCGAGATCAGGACAGGGGTACTTC. This sequence encodes CASSYSRSGQGYF.

This clone occurred once. CDR3 nucleotide sequence: TGTGCCAGCAGTTACTCGGGACTACCCTACGAGCAGTACGTC. It codes for CASSYSGLPYEQYV. The chain couples TRBV6-5 to TRBJ2-7; 7 bases map to TRBD2. CDR1 and CDR2 (germline): MNHEY, SVGAGI. CDR3 length: 14 residues. V lost 0 bases to trimming and J lost 2 bases; unmatched junction nucleotides: 1.

The chain has TRBV7-9 and TRBJ1-1; D perhaps matches TRBD1 (5 bases). Germline V CDR1 and CDR2: SEHNR, FQNEAQ (reference sequence). Trimming took off 5 bases at V and 1 base at J, with 5 bases between the two ends. The CDR3 runs to 12 residues. CDR3 sequence reads: CASSQGNTEAFF. In nucleotides, the CDR3 is TGTGCCAGCAGCCAGGGGAACACTGAAGCTTTCTTT. Variable domain in full (rest from reference TRBV7-9 and TRBJ1-1): DTGVSQNPRHKITKRGQNVTFRCDPISEHNRLYWYRQTLGQGPEFLTYFQNEAQLEKSRLLSDRFSAERPKGSFSTLEIQRTEQGDSAMYLCASSQGNTEAFFGQGTRLTVV.

CDR3 residues: CASRPTGTGGNTIYF. The CDR3 DNA reads TGTGCCAGCAGGCCTACCGGGACAGGGGGAAACACCATATATTTT. The rearrangement joins TRBV6-6 to TRBJ1-3; TRBD1 agrees at 9 bases. The V gene's germline CDR1 is MNHNY and CDR2 SVGAGI (reference sequence). CDR3 length equals 15 residues. J gave up 4 bases and V 6 bases, and 7 bases lay outside the gene matches.

The chain links TRBV5-1 to TRBJ2-3; TRBD2 aligns across 9 bases. CDR1 is SGHRS, CDR2 YFSETQ, per germline. V was clipped by 0 bases and J by 0 bases; unmatched bases: 5. This CDR3 has 17 amino acids. CDR3 DNA sequence: TGCGCCAGCAGCTTGGAGTCTAGCGGGGACAGCACAGATACGCAGTATTTT. Translated, it gives CASSLESSGDSTDTQYF.

The chain has TRBV12-3 or TRBV12-4 and TRBJ1-2, with D possibly being TRBD1 (6 bases). There are 13 residues in the CDR3. Deletions cut 5 bases from V and 6 bases from J, with 13 bases between. The CDR3 loop is CASSKTGRDGYTF. CDR3 DNA sequence: TGTGCCAGCAGTAAGACAGGCCGGGATGGCTACACCTTC.

V is TRBV6-5 and J is TRBJ2-4; D is perhaps TRBD1 (5 bases). This CDR3 has 15 residues. Trimming removed 7 bases from V and 0 bases from J, with 13 bases in between. In germline, CDR1 is MNHEY, CDR2 SVGAGI. The CDR3, as DNA: TGTGCCAGCAAACTCGACAGATTAGCCAAAAACATTCAGTACTTC. As protein: CASKLDRLAKNIQYF.

The chain links TRBV18 to TRBJ1-2; a possible D gene is TRBD1 (5 bases). Germline CDR1 and CDR2: KGHSH and LQKENI. There are 16 residues in the CDR3. Trimming shortened V by 2 bases and J by 4 bases, and 17 bases separated the two germline ends. CDR3 in amino acids: CASSPSGGLQPYGYTF. The CDR3 coding sequence is TGTGCCAGCTCACCAAGCGGGGGTTTGCAGCCCTATGGCTACACCTTC.

V usage is TRBV7-2 and J usage is TRBJ1-2, with 8 bases matching TRBD1. This CDR3 comprises 13 residues. Germline trimming cut 2 bases from V and 6 bases from J; bases unmatched to any gene: 2. CDR1 is SGHTA, CDR2 FQGNSA, per germline. The CDR3 here is CASSLLQGDGYTF. CDR3 coding DNA: TGTGCCAGCAGCTTATTACAGGGGGATGGCTACACCTTC. Full variable domain (remainder filled in from reference TRBV7-2 and TRBJ1-2): GAGVSQSPSNKVTEKGKDVELRCDPISGHTALYWYRQSLGQGLEFLIYFQGNSAPDKSGLPSDRFSAERTGGSVSTLTIQRTQQEDSAVYLCASSLLQGDGYTFGSGTRLTVV.

This chain joins TRBV11-1 and TRBJ2-5, with a weak D call TRBD2 (6 bases). The CDR3 is 16 amino acids. The V end was cut by 3 bases, the J end by 6 bases, with 20 bases between. From germline, CDR1 is SGHAT and CDR2 FQDESV (reference sequence). The DNA for the CDR3 is TGTGCCAGCAGCTTTGAGATAGGCGGGGCTTCGAAGACCCAGTACTTC. Its translation: CASSFEIGGASKTQYF.

The V gene is TRBV12-5, the J gene TRBJ2-2; TRBD2 agrees at 7 bases. The J segment lost 4 bases and the V segment lost 4 bases, leaving 6 bases of the junction unmatched. The CDR3 contains 15 residues. In germline, CDR1 is LGHNT, CDR2 FRNRAP. CDR3 residues: CASGSPTGGTGELFF. Written as DNA, the CDR3 is TGTGCTAGTGGTTCACCCACGGGGGGCACCGGGGAGCTGTTTTTT.

V and J are TRBV5-3 and TRBJ2-5; D uncertain. TRBV5-3 is an ORF; its function is uncertain. The CDR3 length is 15 residues. V shed 5 bases and J shed 1 base, with 15 bases lying between them. The CDR3: CARSPLSETQETQYF. The DNA for the CDR3 is TGTGCCAGAAGTCCTCTAAGCGAGACCCAAGAGACCCAGTACTTC.

The chain carries TRBV3-1 (or the pseudogene TRBV3-2) and TRBJ1-6; possibly TRBD1 for D (6 bases). The V and J ends lost 2 bases and 12 bases respectively, with 14 bases between them. Germline CDR1 is LGHDT and CDR2 is YNNKEL (reference sequence). The CDR3 is 14 residues long. CDR3: CASSQSDRPEPLHF. DNA for the CDR3: TGTGCCAGCAGCCAATCCGACAGGCCCGAACCCCTCCACTTT.

The chain combines TRBV30 with TRBJ1-6; no definite D call. V was clipped by 0 bases and J by 9 bases, with 9 bases between them. Germline assignment: CDR1 GTSNPN and CDR2 SVGIG (reference sequence). The CDR3 runs to 13 residues. DNA for the CDR3: TGTGCCTGGAGTGTACCCCCGGGTTCACCCCTCCACTTT. Protein: CAWSVPPGSPLHF.

V usage is TRBV6-6 and J usage is TRBJ1-2; D perhaps matches TRBD1 (5 bases). Germline-derived CDR1 and CDR2 are MNHNY and SVGAGI (reference sequence). This CDR3 is 15 amino acids long. The V and J ends lost 7 bases and 4 bases respectively, with 19 bases between them. CDR3 in amino acids: CASTREVREIYGYTF. CDR3 nucleotides: TGTGCCAGCACCCGCGAGGTCAGGGAAATCTATGGCTACACCTTC.

This sequence joins TRBV30 and TRBJ1-4; perhaps TRBD1 as D (6 bases). Germline V gene data show CDR1 as GTSNPN and CDR2 as SVGIG (reference sequence). The ends were cut back, 3 bases at V and 3 bases at J, with 14 bases in the middle. The CDR3 loop spans 15 amino acids. As DNA, the CDR3 is TGTGCCTGGAGGTCAGGGGTTGGCCCTAATGAAAAACTGTTTTTT. It specifies CAWRSGVGPNEKLFF.

In this sample, this clone turned up a few times. The chain is built from TRBV5-8 and TRBJ2-7; 8 positions agree with TRBD2. The CDR3 loop spans 13 amino acids. Germline values: CDR1 SGHTS, CDR2 YDEGEE. The V and J ends lost 6 bases and 4 bases, in that order; junction bases with no gene match: 6. The CDR3 here is CASKSGRGYEQYF. In nucleotides, the CDR3 is TGTGCCAGCAAAAGCGGGAGAGGGTACGAGCAGTACTTC.

V usage is TRBV6-5 and J usage is TRBJ2-7; TRBD2 aligns across 7 bases. With 6 bases clipped from V and 6 bases from J, the junction kept 2 bases outside the gene matches. From germline, CDR1 is MNHEY and CDR2 SVGAGI. The CDR3 totals 11 residues. The CDR3 coding sequence is TGTGCCAGCAGGATAGCGGGCGAGCAGTACTTC. It is translated as CASRIAGEQYF.

In its sample, this clone was seen once. The chain is built from TRBV24-1 and TRBJ2-3, with D possibly TRBD2 on 6 matching bases. V dropped 4 bases and J dropped 6 bases, with 16 bases sitting between them. From germline, CDR1 is KGHDR and CDR2 SFDVKD. The CDR3 covers 15 residues. This CDR3 is CATSDPSPGVDTQYF. Written as DNA, the CDR3 is TGTGCCACCAGTGACCCCTCCCCGGGGGTCGATACGCAGTATTTT.

The chain links TRBV19 to TRBJ2-1; perhaps TRBD2 as D (6 bases). V was pared by 6 bases and J by 8 bases, with 8 bases between. This CDR3 is 11 amino acids long. Germline V lookup: CDR1 LNHDA, CDR2 SQIVND (reference sequence). The CDR3 DNA is TGTGCCAGTAGGCGGGGTTATGAGCAGTTCTTC. Amino acids: CASRRGYEQFF.

The chain has TRBV15 and TRBJ2-5; 8 bases match TRBD2. This CDR3 spans 14 amino acids. In germline, CDR1 is LNHNV, CDR2 YYDKDF (reference sequence). Trimming took 1 base from V and 3 from J; bases not matched to a gene: 1. The DNA for the CDR3 is TGTGCCACCAGCAGAGCGGGAGGGAAAGAGACCCAGTACTTC. This gives the protein CATSRAGGKETQYF.

The J gene is TRBJ1-2, the V gene TRBV3-1 (or the pseudogene TRBV3-2); tentative D call: TRBD1 (6 bases). This CDR3 spans 16 amino acids. Per the germline V gene, CDR1 is LGHDT and CDR2 is YNNKEL (reference sequence). The V and J ends lost 4 bases and 4 bases respectively, with 19 bases between them. The CDR3 spells CASSLSDRIGTYGYTF. In DNA form, the CDR3 reads TGTGCCAGCAGCCTTAGCGACAGGATAGGGACCTATGGCTACACCTTC.